Described below is a single TCR beta chain sequence and its context. The CDR3 covers 14 residues. J gave up 2 bases and V 8 bases, and 6 bases lay outside the gene matches. The germline gives CDR1 MDHEN, CDR2 SYDVKM. Sequencing was performed with immunoSEQ multiplex PCR; in TCRdb, only in-frame clones are kept and a portion is missing. The repertoire includes around 260,000 clones, around 83% of them detected once, and roughly 4% sits in the top ten. These data come from a study of blood T cell repertoires in COVID-19. Whole-study context: T cells, B-cell-depleted T cells, or PBMCs provided the cDNA or gDNA that served as material.

The gene calls are TRBV28 and TRBJ1-3; 7 positions agree with TRBD1. The receptor was derived from a young man with active or convalescent COVID-19. Sequenced material: peripheral blood. The CDR3, as DNA: TGTGCCAGCGGTACGACAGGGCCTGGAAACACCATATATTTT. Its protein product is CASGTTGPGNTIYF.